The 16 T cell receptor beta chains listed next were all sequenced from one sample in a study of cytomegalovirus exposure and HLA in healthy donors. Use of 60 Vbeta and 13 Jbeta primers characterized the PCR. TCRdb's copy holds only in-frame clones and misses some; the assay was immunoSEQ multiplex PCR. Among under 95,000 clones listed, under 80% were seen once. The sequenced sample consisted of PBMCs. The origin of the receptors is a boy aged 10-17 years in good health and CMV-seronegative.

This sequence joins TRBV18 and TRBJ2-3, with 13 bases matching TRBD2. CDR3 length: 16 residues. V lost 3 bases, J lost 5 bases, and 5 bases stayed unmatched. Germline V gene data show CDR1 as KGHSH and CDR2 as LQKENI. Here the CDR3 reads CASSPRTSGSLDTQYF. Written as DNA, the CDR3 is TGTGCCAGCTCACCGAGGACTAGCGGGAGTTTAGATACGCAGTATTTT.

The CDR3 region is CASSETGSRVPEQYF. DNA for the CDR3: TGTGCCAGCAGTGAAACAGGGTCGCGGGTTCCCGAGCAGTACTTC. This chain uses TRBV28 with TRBJ2-7; TRBD1 might be the D (6 bases). V dropped 5 bases and J dropped 6 bases, with 20 bases sitting between them. The germline CDR1 and CDR2 sequences are MDHEN and SYDVKM. The CDR3 sequence is 15 residues long. Drawing the rest from reference TRBV28 and TRBJ2-7, the complete variable domain is DVKVTQSSRYLVKRTGEKVFLECVQDMDHENMFWYRQDPGLGLRLIYFSYDVKMKEKGDIPEGYSVSREKKERFSLILESASTNQTSMYLCASSETGSRVPEQYFGPGTRLTVT.

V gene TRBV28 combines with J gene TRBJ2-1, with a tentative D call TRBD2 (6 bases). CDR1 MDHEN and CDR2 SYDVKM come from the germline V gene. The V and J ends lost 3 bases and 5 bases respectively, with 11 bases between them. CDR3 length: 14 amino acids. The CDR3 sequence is CASSFPGGDNEQFF. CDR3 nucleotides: TGTGCCAGCAGTTTCCCTGGCGGGGACAATGAGCAGTTCTTC. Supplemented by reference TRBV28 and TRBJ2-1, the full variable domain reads DVKVTQSSRYLVKRTGEKVFLECVQDMDHENMFWYRQDPGLGLRLIYFSYDVKMKEKGDIPEGYSVSREKKERFSLILESASTNQTSMYLCASSFPGGDNEQFFGPGTRLTVL.

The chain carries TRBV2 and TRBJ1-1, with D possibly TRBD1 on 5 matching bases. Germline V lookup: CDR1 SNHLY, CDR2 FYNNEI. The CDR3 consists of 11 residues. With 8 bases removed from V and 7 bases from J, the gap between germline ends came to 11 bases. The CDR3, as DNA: TGTGCCAGCGTTACGGACATTGAAGCTTTCTTT. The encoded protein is CASVTDIEAFF.

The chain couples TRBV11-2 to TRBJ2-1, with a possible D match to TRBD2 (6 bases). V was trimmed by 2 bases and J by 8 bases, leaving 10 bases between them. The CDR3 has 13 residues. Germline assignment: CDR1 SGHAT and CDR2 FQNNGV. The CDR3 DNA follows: TGTGCCAGCAGCTTATCTCGGGACTATGAGCAGTTCTTC. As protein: CASSLSRDYEQFF.

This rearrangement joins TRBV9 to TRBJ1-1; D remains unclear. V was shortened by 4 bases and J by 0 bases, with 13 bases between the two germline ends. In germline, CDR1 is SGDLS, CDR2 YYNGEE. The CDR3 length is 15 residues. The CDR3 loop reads CASSSRPSMNTEAFF. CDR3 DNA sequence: TGTGCCAGCAGCTCTAGACCCTCCATGAACACTGAAGCTTTCTTT.

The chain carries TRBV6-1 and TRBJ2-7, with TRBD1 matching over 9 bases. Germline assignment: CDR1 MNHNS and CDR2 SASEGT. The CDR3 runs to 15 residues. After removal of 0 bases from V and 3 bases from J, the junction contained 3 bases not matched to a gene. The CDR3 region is CASSEARDRVYEQYF. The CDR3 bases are TGTGCCAGCAGTGAAGCGCGGGACAGGGTCTACGAGCAGTACTTC.

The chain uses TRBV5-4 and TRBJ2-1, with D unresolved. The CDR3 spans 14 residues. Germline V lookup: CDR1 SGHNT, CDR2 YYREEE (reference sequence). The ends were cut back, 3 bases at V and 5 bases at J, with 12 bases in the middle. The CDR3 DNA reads TGTGCCAGCAGCTCAATACTTCGCGACAATGAGCAGTTCTTC. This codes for CASSSILRDNEQFF.

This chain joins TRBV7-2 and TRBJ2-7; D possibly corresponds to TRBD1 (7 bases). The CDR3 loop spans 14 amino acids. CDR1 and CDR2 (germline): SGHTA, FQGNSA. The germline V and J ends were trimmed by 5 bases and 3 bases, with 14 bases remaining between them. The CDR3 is CASSARQGGYEQYF. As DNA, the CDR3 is TGTGCCAGCAGCGCCCGACAGGGAGGCTACGAGCAGTACTTC.

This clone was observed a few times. CDR3 coding DNA: TGTGCCAGCAGGGAGATGAACACCGGGGAGCTGTTTTTT. This translates into CASREMNTGELFF. The chain is built from TRBV28 and TRBJ2-2; D is uncertain. CDR1 and CDR2 from the germline V gene are MDHEN and SYDVKM. Trimming cost V 6 bases and J 1 base, with 6 bases left between them. The CDR3 is 13 residues long.

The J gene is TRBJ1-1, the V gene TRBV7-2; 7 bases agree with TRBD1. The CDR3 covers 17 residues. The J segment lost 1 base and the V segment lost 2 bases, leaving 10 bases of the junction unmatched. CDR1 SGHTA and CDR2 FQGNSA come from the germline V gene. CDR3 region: CASSLRTGGVENTEAFF. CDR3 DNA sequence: TGTGCCAGCAGCTTAAGGACAGGCGGCGTGGAGAACACTGAAGCTTTCTTT.

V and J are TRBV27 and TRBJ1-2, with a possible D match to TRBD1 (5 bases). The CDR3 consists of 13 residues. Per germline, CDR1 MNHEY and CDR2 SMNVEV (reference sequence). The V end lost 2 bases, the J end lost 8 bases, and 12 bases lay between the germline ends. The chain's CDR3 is CASSLMSGWGYTF. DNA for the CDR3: TGTGCCAGCAGTTTAATGTCAGGGTGGGGCTACACCTTC.

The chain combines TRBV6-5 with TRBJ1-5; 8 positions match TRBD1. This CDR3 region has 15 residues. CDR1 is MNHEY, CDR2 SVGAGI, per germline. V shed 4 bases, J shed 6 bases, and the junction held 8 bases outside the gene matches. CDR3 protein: CASSSGTGIGQPQHF. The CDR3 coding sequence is TGTGCCAGCAGTTCCGGGACAGGAATCGGTCAGCCCCAGCATTTT.

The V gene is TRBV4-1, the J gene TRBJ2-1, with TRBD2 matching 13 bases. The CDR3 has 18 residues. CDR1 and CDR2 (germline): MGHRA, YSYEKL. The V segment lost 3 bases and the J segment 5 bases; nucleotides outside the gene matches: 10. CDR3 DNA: TGCGCCAGCAGCCATACGCCGGGACTAGCGGGGAGTGACAATGAGCAGTTCTTC. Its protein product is CASSHTPGLAGSDNEQFF.

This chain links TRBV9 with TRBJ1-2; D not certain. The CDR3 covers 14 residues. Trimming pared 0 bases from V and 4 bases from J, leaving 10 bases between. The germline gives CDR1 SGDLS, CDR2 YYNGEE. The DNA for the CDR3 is TGTGCCAGCAGCGTAGACGGGGTTGCCTATGGCTACACCTTC. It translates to CASSVDGVAYGYTF.

The CDR3 reads CSVGGGSDYGYTF. The CDR3 region has the DNA TGCAGCGTTGGAGGGGGTAGTGACTATGGCTACACCTTC. The V gene is TRBV29-1, the J gene TRBJ1-2; possible D gene TRBD1, 6 bases. V lost 4 bases to trimming and J lost 3 bases, with 12 bases between them. CDR1 and CDR2 from the germline V gene are SQVTM and ANQGSEA. The length of the CDR3 is 13 residues.